This T cell receptor beta chain derives from a study of shared clonotypes between healthy human individuals (TCRdb year 2020). Regarding the study in general: A couple of women and a few men aged 18 to 49 years were included in the cohort. Each donor's leukapheresis produced roughly between roughly 0.9 and 8.9 billion PBMCs. For each donor, CD4 naive and CD4 memory were each run on three plates, CD8 naive on two plates, and CD8 memory on one plate. To estimate repertoire size and how much clonotype sharing occurs between individuals, the study deeply sequenced the blood TCR repertoires of several healthy adults. Libraries were prepared and TCR repertoires were sequenced by different laboratories using diverse techniques, in order to increase sequencing depth and limit assay-specific biases. Summary of the overall study and its limitations: Because the study included a small number of donors, the genetic and exposure-history diversity represented was limited. Sharing across a few donors was observed for roughly 5.4% of naive CD4, 3% to 3.5% of naive CD8, 2.3% of memory CD4, and about 0.39% of memory CD8 clonotypes. Pairwise subsampling led to the expectation that sequencing depth would affect the degree of clonotype sharing among donors. Sampling was limited to blood, and TCR repertoires in tissue likely differ from TCR repertoires in blood. Clonotypes shared by all four sorted-subset donors showed higher generation probabilities than non-shared clonotypes. Larger estimated clonotype richness was generally found for naive subsets than for memory subsets. Incomplete sequencing was indicated by rarefaction of sorted-subset datasets, despite the large sequencing depth.

Healthy HIV-negative adults with no recently reported acute infections or vaccinations were included as donors. Every donor was a Caucasian adult residing in Nashville, Tennessee, USA. CD4+ T cells were enriched through magnetic negative selection, after which naive cells were positively selected on CD45RA and the remaining negative fraction served as the memory subset. Blood was obtained by leukapheresis, after which PBMCs were separated by Ficoll-Histopaque density gradient centrifugation and cryopreserved in liquid nitrogen vapor phase. Analytical flow cytometry was used to check the purity and quantity of each magnetically sorted T cell population. Genomic DNA was isolated from each sorted fraction and quantified by UV absorbance on a Nanodrop 2000c. Concerning this clone: Its antigen has not been determined. Base quality data are lacking; no much larger clone is found one base away. Other DNA variants within this sample encode the same CDR3.

The CDR3 goes from the cysteine to the phenylalanine over 15 residues. Here the CDR3 DNA is all that survives: 45 bases in frame from base 1. Per the germline V gene, SGHTA is the CDR1 and FQGTGA is the CDR2. Germline trimming amounts to 4 bases on V and 4 bases on J, with 4 as the count of junction bases outside the gene matches. Using the deep immunoSEQ assay, multiplex PCR amplified TCR CDR3 regions from genomic DNA. Extracted genomic DNA from each cell subset was spread evenly across all wells of several immunoSEQ 96-well plates, with each plate serving as a replicate. For sorted subsets, around 0.2 ug genomic DNA, equal to about 30,000 T cell genomes, was loaded into each replicate PCR. Purified libraries were measured with a Qubit 3.0 fluorometer, size-checked on a Bioanalyzer 2100, and measured again with the KAPA Library Quantification kit. Each immunoSEQ 96-well plate was sequenced on its own single-read 150-cycle Illumina NextSeq 550 flow cell. Concerning the study's data processing: The immunoSEQ output contained only junctional sequences without quality scores, so filtering could not match that applied to full-length reads. To assign V/J genes and CDR3, sequences were annotated against IMGT germline references using PyIR, a Python wrapper for IgBLAST v1.9. Reads were filtered out if the reads had weak V/J assignments (E-value above 1e-6), no CDR3, stop codons, out-of-frame junctions, or ambiguous translated residues. V3J clonotypes were defined as sequences sharing the same inferred V gene, J gene, and CDR3 amino acid sequence. Percentage overlap between repertoires was computed as shared unique clonotypes divided by the size of the smaller repertoire. Richness of each repertoire was evaluated using RTK rarefaction, the Chao1 estimator, and Recon v2.1 estimates of unobserved clonotypes. Generation probabilities were computed with OLGA for all TCRbeta clonotypes obtained by the gDNA method from four donors. This is the immuneACCESS table as TCRdb keeps it, with only in-frame sequences that have V and J called. A part of the clones is gone; compared with another copy, unresolved V genes explain less than half, and the rest is unexplained. Clone size and the V and J calls come from that table; the DNA yielded D and trimming. This sample gives 2 million to 3 million clones in total; roughly 92% of them show up just once. The ten largest account for around 0.14% of the sample.

The clonotype comes from a man aged 18 to 29 in good health. Sequences were obtained from naive CD4+ T cells sorted from blood. The sample's cell subset or site, from its label and the paper: CD45RA+ positively selected. The receptor chain draws on TRBV7-3 and TRBJ2-6; 7 bases in the middle match TRBD1. The CDR3 region: CASSSTGSGANVLTF. In nucleotide form, the sequence is TGTGCCAGCAGCTCGACAGGGTCCGGGGCCAACGTCCTGACTTTC.